A single sample is the source of the 32 T cell receptor beta chains below, sequenced in a study of blood T cell repertoires in COVID-19. Sequencing was performed with immunoSEQ multiplex PCR; in TCRdb, only in-frame clones are kept and a portion is missing. The table has around 300,000 clones, about 88% seen once. Input material: PBMCs or T cells enriched from blood (not recorded which). The receptor source for this set is a woman aged 50 to 60 who had recovered from COVID-19.

The J gene is TRBJ2-7, the V gene TRBV6-2 or TRBV6-3, with a possible D match to TRBD2 (7 bases). V was shortened by 5 bases and J by 3 bases, with 11 bases between the two germline ends. The CDR3 has 13 amino acids. CDR1 and CDR2 (germline): MNHEY, SVGEGT. CDR3 residues: CASSKGEGYEQYF. Written as DNA, the CDR3 is TGTGCCAGCAGTAAGGGGGAGGGCTACGAGCAGTACTTC.

The J gene is TRBJ2-3, the V gene TRBV5-1; D gene unclear. The CDR3 is 13 residues long. CDR1 SGHRS and CDR2 YFSETQ come from the germline V gene. Trimming removed 0 bases at V and 4 bases at J, with 6 bases between. The DNA for the CDR3 is TGCGCCAGCAGCTTGGAGACACCAGATACGCAGTATTTT. Encoded protein: CASSLETPDTQYF.

This clone came up once. The V call is TRBV24-1, the J call TRBJ2-2; D unclear. This CDR3 has 14 amino acids. The V gene's germline CDR1 is KGHDR and CDR2 SFDVKD. Trimming shortened V by 6 bases and J by 3 bases, and 10 bases separated the two germline ends. This CDR3 reads CATSPERDTGELFF. CDR3 DNA sequence: TGTGCCACCAGTCCAGAGCGTGACACCGGGGAGCTGTTTTTT.

This clone appeared a single time. The rearrangement links TRBV19 to TRBJ1-6; D gene ambiguous. This CDR3 contains 15 residues. Germline V CDR1 and CDR2: LNHDA, SQIVND (reference sequence). V was clipped by 4 bases and J by 7 bases, with 14 bases between them. The CDR3 sequence is CASSTQIDLNSPLHF. The CDR3, as DNA: TGTGCCAGTAGTACCCAGATTGACTTGAATTCACCCCTCCACTTT.

The chain uses TRBV18 and TRBJ2-4; 7 bases are shared with TRBD2. From germline, CDR1 is KGHSH and CDR2 LQKENI. Losses at the gene ends were 3 bases for V and 1 base for J; bases not matched to a gene: 3. The CDR3 covers 15 residues. Written as DNA, the CDR3 is TGTGCCAGCTCACCGCGGGAGAAGGCCAAAAACATTCAGTACTTC. Translated: CASSPREKAKNIQYF. The full variable domain, rest sourced from reference TRBV18 and TRBJ2-4, is NAGVMQNPRHLVRRRGQEARLRCSPMKGHSHVYWYRQLPEEGLKFMVYLQKENIIDESGMPKERFSAEFPKEGPSILRIQQVVRGDSAAYFCASSPREKAKNIQYFGAGTRLSVL.

The V and J genes are TRBV3-1 (or the pseudogene TRBV3-2) and TRBJ2-3; tentatively, D is TRBD1 (6 bases). Trimming left V 2 bases short and J 4 bases short, with 10 bases between. This CDR3 contains 14 residues. Germline V CDR1 and CDR2: LGHDT, YNNKEL (reference sequence). The CDR3 loop reads CASSQTGLADTQYF. CDR3 coding DNA: TGTGCCAGCAGCCAAACAGGGTTGGCAGATACGCAGTATTTT.

This sequence joins TRBV30 and TRBJ2-7; TRBD2 aligns across 7 bases. Germline trimming cut 3 bases from V and 6 bases from J; bases unmatched to any gene: 8. Germline V gene lookup returns CDR1 GTSNPN and CDR2 SVGIG (reference sequence). The length of the CDR3 is 13 residues. For the CDR3, the DNA is TGTGCCTGGAGCGCGGGGGACTTATCCGAGCAGTACTTC. Translation gives CAWSAGDLSEQYF.

For this clone: Sequence at one end of the junction differs from germline and may be a read error. J is TRBJ2-1 and V is TRBV27; 8 bases align to TRBD2. CDR1 is MNHEY, CDR2 SMNVEV, per germline (reference sequence). This CDR3 comprises 20 residues. The CDR3: CASSLSIGGRPRGRSNEQFF. CDR3 DNA: TGTGCCAGCAGTCTATCGATCGGCGGGAGGCCCCGGGGGAGGAGTAATGAGCAGTTCTTC.

The CDR3 DNA is TGTGCCAGCAGCCCCCTGGGTAGCGGGAGCTCCTACGAGCAGTACTTC. Amino acid sequence: CASSPLGSGSSYEQYF. The chain combines TRBV3-1 (or the pseudogene TRBV3-2) with TRBJ2-7, with 9 bases identical to TRBD2. Germline CDR1 reads LGHDT; CDR2 reads YNNKEL (reference sequence). CDR3 size: 16 residues. J lost 0 bases, V lost 4 bases, and 7 bases had no gene match.

This chain connects TRBV7-2 to TRBJ1-5, with 7 bases lining up with TRBD1. The CDR3 spans 15 residues. Germline V gene lookup returns CDR1 SGHTA and CDR2 FQGNSA. After removal of 2 bases from V and 3 bases from J, the junction contained 4 bases not matched to a gene. The CDR3 loop is CASSLLGQVNQPQHF. CDR3 nucleotide sequence: TGTGCCAGCAGCTTACTCGGACAGGTCAATCAGCCCCAGCATTTT.

The rearrangement uses TRBV18 and TRBJ1-5; the D is unclear. Trimming pared 5 bases from V and 1 base from J, leaving 12 bases between. This CDR3 has 15 amino acids. In germline, CDR1 is KGHSH, CDR2 LQKENI. The CDR3 sequence is CASSTGGRSNQPQHF. Written as DNA, the CDR3 is TGTGCCAGCTCAACTGGAGGGCGGAGCAATCAGCCCCAGCATTTT.

V and J are TRBV28 and TRBJ2-1, with 9 positions matching TRBD2. V lost 3 bases, J lost 6 bases, and 6 bases stayed unmatched. The CDR3 runs to 15 residues. Germline CDR1 MDHEN, CDR2 SYDVKM. DNA of the CDR3: TGTGCCAGCAGTTTCTCGGGCGGGAGGGCCAATGAGCAGTTCTTC. Protein sequence: CASSFSGGRANEQFF.

V usage is TRBV4-3 and J usage is TRBJ2-2; 14 bases are shared with TRBD2. The germline CDR1 and CDR2 sequences are LGHNA and YSLEER. V shed 4 bases and J 3 bases; nucleotides not matched to a gene: 7. This CDR3 comprises 18 residues. In DNA, the CDR3 is TGCGCCAGCAGCCCCGGACTAGCGGGAGGTGTGGACACCGGGGAGCTGTTTTTT. It encodes CASSPGLAGGVDTGELFF.

The chain has TRBV6-6 and TRBJ1-1; D uncertain. The CDR3 is 13 amino acids. Trimming removed 3 bases from V and 2 bases from J, with 7 bases in between. Germline values: CDR1 MNHNY, CDR2 SVGAGI (reference sequence). This CDR3 is CASSYSRNTEAFF. The CDR3, as DNA: TGTGCCAGCAGTTATAGCAGAAACACTGAAGCTTTCTTT.

V gene TRBV30 combines with J gene TRBJ2-7; 9 bases are shared with TRBD2. CDR1 and CDR2 (germline): GTSNPN, SVGIG (reference sequence). The CDR3 covers 13 residues. With V trimmed by 1 base and J by 6 bases, 4 bases remained unmatched. This CDR3 is CAWSGSSGGEQYF. The CDR3 DNA is TGTGCCTGGAGTGGAAGTAGCGGGGGCGAGCAGTACTTC. The variable domain in full, with the rest retrieved from reference TRBV30 and TRBJ2-7, is SQTIHQWPATLVQPVGSPLSLECTVEGTSNPNLYWYRQAAGRGLQLLFYSVGIGQISSEVPQNLSASRPQDRQFILSSKKLLLSDSGFYLCAWSGSSGGEQYFGPGTRLTVT.

The rearrangement links TRBV30 to TRBJ2-5, with 8 bases that match TRBD1. Trimming cost V 7 bases and J 5 bases; bases outside gene matches: 6. The CDR3 runs to 12 residues. Germline V CDR1 and CDR2: GTSNPN, SVGIG (reference sequence). The CDR3, as DNA: TGTGCCTCCTCAGGGGGCGGGGAGACCCAGTACTTC. Its translation is CASSGGGETQYF.

The rearrangement joins TRBV7-8 to TRBJ1-1; the match to TRBD1 covers 7 bases. Germline V gives CDR1 SGHVS, CDR2 FQNEAQ. The CDR3 covers 15 residues. Trimming at V came to 2 bases and at J to 12 bases, leaving 15 bases not matched to a gene. For the CDR3, the DNA is TGTGCCAGCAGCTTATTTCGAGGACAGGCCATGGGGACTTTCTTT. Its translation is CASSLFRGQAMGTFF.

The rearrangement joins TRBV20-1 to TRBJ2-3; D call uncertain. This CDR3 is built from 11 residues. The germline V gene has CDR1 DFQATT and CDR2 SNEGSKA (reference sequence). Trimming took off 5 bases at V and 4 bases at J, with 7 bases between the two ends. The CDR3: CSAPLPDTQYF. CDR3 bases: TGCAGTGCTCCCCTCCCAGATACGCAGTATTTT.

This chain connects TRBV7-2 to TRBJ1-2; a weak D match, TRBD1 (5 bases). V gave up 1 base and J gave up 6 bases, with 15 bases separating them. Germline V gene data show CDR1 as SGHTA and CDR2 as FQGNSA. The CDR3 is 15 amino acids. The CDR3 spells CASSLVSRVSDGYTF. The DNA for the CDR3 is TGTGCCAGCAGCTTAGTTTCCAGGGTTAGTGATGGCTACACCTTC.

This clone was detected only once. The gene calls are TRBV12-5 and TRBJ2-1, with 13 bases aligning to TRBD2. The length of the CDR3 is 15 residues. The V gene end was trimmed by 5 bases and the J gene end by 6 bases; junction bases not matched to a gene: 4. Germline V CDR1 and CDR2: LGHNT, FRNRAP. The CDR3 DNA sequence: TGTGCTAGTGGTCAGGGACTAGCGGGGCCCAATGAGCAGTTCTTC. Protein: CASGQGLAGPNEQFF.

The chain's CDR3 is CASSFVLTYEQYF. CDR3 nucleotides: TGTGCCAGCAGCTTCGTACTTACCTACGAGCAGTACTTC. V usage is TRBV11-2 and J usage is TRBJ2-7; no definite D call. CDR3 length: 13 amino acids. Germline V CDR1 and CDR2: SGHAT, FQNNGV. Trimming cost V 3 bases and J 2 bases, with 8 bases left between them. Based on the CDR3 plus reference TRBV11-2 and TRBJ2-7, the full variable domain is EAGVAQSPRYKIIEKRQSVAFWCNPISGHATLYWYQQILGQGPKLLIQFQNNGVVDDSQLPKDRFSAERLKGVDSTLKIQPAKLEDSAVYLCASSFVLTYEQYFGPGTRLTVT.

The chain uses TRBV15 and TRBJ2-2; D may be TRBD1 (6 bases). Per germline, CDR1 LNHNV and CDR2 YYDKDF (reference sequence). The CDR3 is 14 amino acids. V was shortened by 8 bases and J by 4 bases, with 14 bases between the two germline ends. The CDR3 nucleotides read TGTGCCACCTCCAGGGGCAGTTCCACCGGGGAGCTGTTTTTT. Residues: CATSRGSSTGELFF. Using reference TRBV15 and TRBJ2-2 for the parts outside the CDR3, the full variable domain is DAMVIQNPRYQVTQFGKPVTLSCSQTLNHNVMYWYQQKSSQAPKLLFHYYDKDFNNEADTPDNFQSRRPNTSFCFLDIRSPGLGDTAMYLCATSRGSSTGELFFGEGSRLTVL.

V and J are TRBV11-3 and TRBJ2-1; TRBD1 aligns across 7 bases. Per the germline V gene, CDR1 is SGHNT and CDR2 is YENEEA. The CDR3 spans 15 residues. V shed 2 bases and J 2 bases; nucleotides not matched to a gene: 3. CDR3 sequence (DNA): TGTGCCAGCAGCTTACTACAGGGGACCTACAATGAGCAGTTCTTC. This gives the protein CASSLLQGTYNEQFF. Looking up the rest from reference TRBV11-3 and TRBJ2-1 gives the full variable domain: EAGVVQSPRYKIIEKKQPVAFWCNPISGHNTLYWYLQNLGQGPELLIRYENEEAVDDSQLPKDRFSAERLKGVDSTLKIQPAELGDSAVYLCASSLLQGTYNEQFFGPGTRLTVL.

V gene TRBV6-1 combines with J gene TRBJ2-5; 9 bases map to TRBD2. This CDR3 is built from 17 residues. In germline, CDR1 is MNHNS, CDR2 SASEGT. J lost 3 bases, V lost 3 bases, and 11 bases had no gene match. As DNA, the CDR3 is TGTGCCAGCAGTGATCTCCCTGGCGGGAGGGTTAAAGAGACCCAGTACTTC. Translation gives CASSDLPGGRVKETQYF.

The chain couples TRBV19 to TRBJ2-1; 9 positions match TRBD2. Germline V CDR1 and CDR2: LNHDA, SQIVND (reference sequence). The CDR3 contains 15 residues. J was trimmed by 4 bases and V by 4 bases; bases with no gene match: 5. The CDR3 reads CASSNLAGLYNEQFF. In DNA form, the CDR3 reads TGTGCCAGTAGTAATCTAGCGGGGTTATACAATGAGCAGTTCTTC.

The chain recombines TRBV11-2 with TRBJ1-1, with 10 bases aligning to TRBD1. The J segment lost 2 bases and the V segment lost 5 bases, leaving 11 bases of the junction unmatched. Germline V lookup: CDR1 SGHAT, CDR2 FQNNGV. The CDR3 totals 17 residues. The CDR3 bases are TGTGCCAGCAGCCCCCCGGGACAGGGGAAGCGTAACACTGAAGCTTTCTTT. Its protein product is CASSPPGQGKRNTEAFF.

This chain connects TRBV7-3 to TRBJ2-2; 7 positions agree with TRBD2. In germline, CDR1 is SGHTA, CDR2 FQGTGA. The CDR3 runs 16 residues. V lost 2 bases to trimming and J lost 4 bases; unmatched junction nucleotides: 7. DNA for the CDR3: TGTGCCAGCAGCTTACGTGGCGGGAGCGGCACCGGGGAGCTGTTTTTT. It codes for CASSLRGGSGTGELFF.

The chain employs TRBV28 and TRBJ1-5; 7 nucleotides agree with TRBD1. The length of the CDR3 is 16 residues. Germline V gene lookup returns CDR1 MDHEN and CDR2 SYDVKM. V shed 3 bases and J 1 base; nucleotides not matched to a gene: 6. CDR3 sequence reads: CASSLVDRASNQPQHF. The CDR3 DNA follows: TGTGCCAGCAGTTTGGTCGACAGGGCCAGCAATCAGCCCCAGCATTTT.

This clone came up once. This rearrangement joins TRBV7-2 to TRBJ2-7, with 9 bases lining up with TRBD1. The CDR3 has 15 amino acids. Germline CDR1 reads SGHTA; CDR2 reads FQGNSA. Trimming took 5 bases from V and 2 from J; bases not matched to a gene: 7. CDR3 sequence (DNA): TGTGCCAGCAGCCCAGGGACAGGGCAGGCCTACGAGCAGTACTTC. Translation gives CASSPGTGQAYEQYF.

This rearrangement joins TRBV18 to TRBJ2-1, with a tentative D call TRBD2 (6 bases). Germline CDR1 reads KGHSH; CDR2 reads LQKENI. V was shortened by 0 bases and J by 0 bases, with 9 bases between the two germline ends. The CDR3 covers 16 residues. The CDR3 reads CASSPPGGTSYNEQFF. The CDR3 region has the DNA TGTGCCAGCTCACCACCGGGCGGGACCTCCTACAATGAGCAGTTCTTC.

The V call is TRBV2, the J call TRBJ2-2, with D possibly being TRBD1 (5 bases). The V and J ends lost 6 bases and 5 bases respectively, with 7 bases between them. Per the germline V gene, CDR1 is SNHLY and CDR2 is FYNNEI. The CDR3 extends over 12 amino acids. CDR3 coding DNA: TGTGCCAGCAGAAGGGGTACCGGGGAGCTGTTTTTT. Protein product: CASRRGTGELFF.

The V call is TRBV7-3, the J call TRBJ2-1; 13 nucleotides match TRBD2. CDR1 and CDR2 (germline): SGHTA, FQGTGA. Trimming took 2 bases from V and 7 from J; bases not matched to a gene: 8. This CDR3 spans 17 amino acids. Here the CDR3 DNA reads TGTGCCAGCAGCTTAGGACTAGCGGGAGCATCTGGGAATGAGCAGTTCTTC. It yields the protein CASSLGLAGASGNEQFF.